This T cell receptor beta chain was sequenced in a study of T cells in Graves' hyperthyroidism and ophthalmopathy. Study findings and constraints: Blood also contained most expanded thyroid clonotypes above 0.001.

Template material for amplifying TCR beta CDR3 regions consisted of RNA transcripts. TCR CDR3 underwent first-round RT-PCR with the HTBI primer set. TCRdb recomputed calls from the multiplex PCR reads with MiXCR, one row per CDR3 protein. Altogether approximately 530,000 distinct CDR3 sequences are present, just under 20% being singletons, with the ten largest covering roughly 50%. The V segment lost 6 bases and the J segment 0 bases; nucleotides outside the gene matches: 14. This CDR3 contains 17 residues. Germline-derived CDR1 and CDR2 are SGHVS and FQNEAQ. This clonotype was seen ten or more times. What it binds is not known. Disease duration was under 3 months in the ophthalmopathy patients, who also had a Clinical Activity Score of at least 3 and a NOSPECS grade of at least 4. Investigators excluded patients with uncontrolled infection, other autoimmune disease, pregnancy or lactation.

The chain employs TRBV7-8 and TRBJ2-7; 7 bases are shared with TRBD2. The receptor was derived from a middle-aged man with Graves' ophthalmopathy. The specimen was blood. For the CDR3, the DNA is TGTGCCAGCAGTCCCTCGGTGGGGGGAGGGAGCTCCTACGAGCAGTACTTC. It specifies CASSPSVGGGSSYEQYF.